What follows are 2 T cell receptor beta chains derived from one specimen sequenced in a study of blood T cell repertoires in COVID-19. Generated by immunoSEQ multiplex PCR, the TCRdb table keeps only in-frame clones and is missing some. In the table there are about 55,000 clones, more than 80% of which are singletons. Sequencing input: peripheral blood. The source of these receptors is a man older than 75 with acute or convalescent COVID-19.

This chain uses TRBV6-2 or TRBV6-3 with TRBJ2-7; 12 positions match TRBD1. The CDR3 is 16 amino acids. The ends lost 0 bases at V and 4 bases at J; junction bases unmatched: 4. CDR1 MNHEY and CDR2 SVGEGT come from the germline V gene. As DNA, the CDR3 is TGTGCCAGCAGTTACTCGAGGGGACAGGGGGCTTACGAGCAGTACTTC. This gives the protein CASSYSRGQGAYEQYF.

The chain recombines TRBV6-2 or TRBV6-3 with TRBJ1-2; 9 positions match TRBD1. J gave up 6 bases and V 6 bases, and 5 bases lay outside the gene matches. Germline V gives CDR1 MNHEY, CDR2 SVGEGT. The CDR3 is 13 amino acids. The CDR3 loop is CASSATGGDGYTF. CDR3 DNA: TGTGCCAGCAGCGCAACAGGGGGCGATGGCTACACCTTC.